The 15 T cell receptor beta chains presented below share a single source sample, sequenced in a study of blood T cell repertoires in COVID-19. The repertoire was sequenced with immunoSEQ multiplex PCR; TCRdb's copy has only in-frame clones and lacks some. The repertoire holds about 300,000 clones, with just under 90% as singletons. Specimen: peripheral blood. These receptors were obtained from a woman between 50 and 59 years old with COVID-19, enrolled during active disease.

The chain employs TRBV2 and TRBJ2-1; 11 positions match TRBD2. The V gene's germline CDR1 is SNHLY and CDR2 FYNNEI. CDR3 size: 18 residues. Germline trimming cut 0 bases from V and 5 bases from J; bases unmatched to any gene: 9. The CDR3 DNA reads as TGTGCCAGCAGTGAAGCGCTTAGGCTAGCGGGAGGAGACAATGAGCAGTTCTTC. Encoded protein: CASSEALRLAGGDNEQFF.

This clone appeared a few times. The genes are TRBV29-1 and TRBJ2-2; D unclear. The CDR3 runs 12 residues. The germline V and J ends were trimmed by 6 bases and 7 bases, with 12 bases remaining between them. The V gene's germline CDR1 is SQVTM and CDR2 ANQGSEA. CDR3 protein: CSVTLLNGELFF. The DNA for the CDR3 is TGCAGCGTGACACTCCTCAACGGGGAGCTGTTTTTT.

The chain links TRBV6-2 or TRBV6-3 to TRBJ1-1, with unresolved D. The CDR3 loop spans 13 amino acids. Trimming took off 2 bases at V and 5 bases at J, with 9 bases between the two ends. In germline, CDR1 is MNHEY, CDR2 SVGEGT. CDR3 sequence: CASSYGRRTEAFF. The CDR3 region has the DNA TGTGCCAGCAGTTACGGGCGTCGGACTGAAGCTTTCTTT.

The gene calls are TRBV9 and TRBJ1-3; 8 nucleotides line up with TRBD1. This CDR3 comprises 16 residues. Per the germline V gene, CDR1 is SGDLS and CDR2 is YYNGEE. After removal of 1 base from V and 0 bases from J, the junction contained 3 bases not matched to a gene. The CDR3 region has the DNA TGTGCCAGCAGCGTAACAGGGACAGGCTCTGGAAACACCATATATTTT. It encodes CASSVTGTGSGNTIYF.

For the CDR3, the DNA is TGCGCCAGTCACACGACTAGCGGGATAAACACAGATACGCAGTATTTT. It is translated as CASHTTSGINTDTQYF. V is TRBV5-1 and J is TRBJ2-3; 11 nucleotides line up with TRBD2. CDR1 and CDR2 from the germline V gene are SGHRS and YFSETQ. The junction had 10 bases not matched to a gene; V was cut back by 8 bases and J by 2 bases. The CDR3 runs to 16 residues. Combining the CDR3 with reference TRBV5-1 and TRBJ2-3 gives the whole variable domain KAGVTQTPRYLIKTRGQQVTLSCSPISGHRSVSWYQQTPGQGLQFLFEYFSETQRNKGNFPGRFSGRQFSNSRSEMNVSTLELGDSALYLCASHTTSGINTDTQYFGPGTRLTVL.

DNA for the CDR3: TGTGCCAGCAGCTTAGGGGCGACTAATGAAAAACTGTTTTTT. Translating gives CASSLGATNEKLFF. The chain recombines TRBV7-9 with TRBJ1-4; D is undetermined. This CDR3 comprises 14 residues. Trimming took off 1 base at V and 2 bases at J, with 5 bases between the two ends. CDR1 and CDR2 from the germline V gene are SEHNR and FQNEAQ (reference sequence).

This chain uses TRBV7-9 with TRBJ2-2; 7 bases map to TRBD2. The length of the CDR3 is 16 residues. In germline, CDR1 is SEHNR, CDR2 FQNEAQ (reference sequence). The junction had 9 bases not matched to a gene; V was cut back by 8 bases and J by 0 bases. CDR3 nucleotide sequence: TGTGCCAGCCACTCCCCGGGGGGTGCGAACACCGGGGAGCTGTTTTTT. This translates into CASHSPGGANTGELFF. The complete variable domain, with remaining parts taken from reference TRBV7-9 and TRBJ2-2, reads DTGVSQNPRHKITKRGQNVTFRCDPISEHNRLYWYRQTLGQGPEFLTYFQNEAQLEKSRLLSDRFSAERPKGSFSTLEIQRTEQGDSAMYLCASHSPGGANTGELFFGEGSRLTVL.

The chain joins TRBV4-1 to TRBJ2-5; D is possibly TRBD2 (6 bases). The V gene lost 4 bases and the J gene lost 5 bases, with 17 bases spanning the gap. This CDR3 region has 15 residues. Germline assignment: CDR1 MGHRA and CDR2 YSYEKL. In DNA form, the CDR3 reads TGCGCCAGCAGCCTTATGCCGGGGCTAGCGGAGACCCAGTACTTC. Translating gives CASSLMPGLAETQYF.

Details on this clone: This same CDR3 is encoded by further DNA sequences in the sample. The rearrangement links TRBV5-1 to TRBJ1-5; perhaps TRBD1 as D (6 bases). This CDR3 is built from 14 residues. Germline CDR1 SGHRS, CDR2 YFSETQ. With 4 bases removed from V and 0 bases from J, the gap between germline ends came to 8 bases. CDR3 loop: CASSPDSSNQPQHF. The DNA for the CDR3 is TGCGCCAGCAGCCCGGACAGTAGCAATCAGCCCCAGCATTTT.

The chain links TRBV27 to TRBJ1-2; D remains ambiguous. CDR1 is MNHEY, CDR2 SMNVEV, per germline (reference sequence). The germline V and J ends were trimmed by 0 bases and 8 bases, with 13 bases remaining between them. The CDR3 has 14 residues. The CDR3 loop is CASSLSHGSGGYTF. CDR3 in DNA: TGTGCCAGCAGTTTATCCCATGGTTCGGGGGGCTACACCTTC.

The chain links TRBV9 to TRBJ2-1, with 10 positions matching TRBD2. Unmatched junction bases numbered 10, after V lost 4 bases and J lost 9 bases. This CDR3 contains 15 residues. The germline CDR1 and CDR2 sequences are SGDLS and YYNGEE. The DNA of the CDR3 is TGTGCCAGCAGCTCTAAGCGGGAGGGCCGAGGTGAGCAGTTCTTC. Translated: CASSSKREGRGEQFF.

The chain has TRBV27 and TRBJ2-2; TRBD2 might be the D (5 bases). V was cut by 8 bases and J by 7 bases, with 11 bases left in between. Germline-derived CDR1 and CDR2 are MNHEY and SMNVEV (reference sequence). This CDR3 comprises 12 residues. In DNA form, the CDR3 reads TGTGCCAGCGCCTCGCGGGTCGGGGAGCTGTTTTTT. This codes for CASASRVGELFF.

The table lists this clone with many counts. The J gene is TRBJ2-1, the V gene TRBV19; the match to TRBD2 covers 9 bases. Germline lookup yields CDR1 LNHDA and CDR2 SQIVND (reference sequence). CDR3 length: 15 amino acids. The V and J ends lost 5 bases and 4 bases, in that order; junction bases with no gene match: 6. The CDR3 coding sequence is TGTGCCAGTAGTCCGGGACTAGCTACATACAATGAGCAGTTCTTC. This translates into CASSPGLATYNEQFF.

The chain carries TRBV12-5 and TRBJ2-3, with 10 bases lining up with TRBD1. The J segment lost 3 bases and the V segment lost 0 bases, leaving 3 bases of the junction unmatched. This CDR3 is 16 amino acids long. CDR1 is LGHNT, CDR2 FRNRAP, per germline. The CDR3 DNA reads as TGTGCTAGTGGTTTGGTTACGGGACAGGGGACAGATACGCAGTATTTT. It codes for CASGLVTGQGTDTQYF.

The CDR3 loop reads CASTVGQGAQETQYF. CDR3 DNA: TGCGCCAGCACCGTGGGACAGGGGGCCCAAGAGACCCAGTACTTC. V gene TRBV5-1 combines with J gene TRBJ2-5; TRBD1 agrees at 12 bases. The V gene's germline CDR1 is SGHRS and CDR2 YFSETQ. The CDR3 is 15 amino acids. V dropped 6 bases and J dropped 1; count of bases not matched to a gene: 4. Looking up the rest from reference TRBV5-1 and TRBJ2-5 gives the full variable domain: KAGVTQTPRYLIKTRGQQVTLSCSPISGHRSVSWYQQTPGQGLQFLFEYFSETQRNKGNFPGRFSGRQFSNSRSEMNVSTLELGDSALYLCASTVGQGAQETQYFGPGTRLLVL.